Shown below are 2 T cell receptor beta chains from a single sample sequenced in a study of blood T cell repertoires in COVID-19. Sequencing used immunoSEQ multiplex PCR; TCRdb keeps in-frame clones, though not all of them. The data show approximately 300,000 clones, with 87% seen just once and under 6.5% held by the top ten. Sequencing used PBMCs or T cells enriched from blood (not recorded which). These receptors were taken from a woman aged 25-40 years who had recovered from COVID-19.

This clone was observed a few times. The V and J genes are TRBV13 and TRBJ1-2; D not certain. CDR3 length: 14 residues. The V end was cut by 5 bases, the J end by 5 bases, with 15 bases between. CDR1 is PRHDT and CDR2 is FYEKMQ in the germline V gene (reference sequence). The CDR3 loop is CASSRNTSPYGYTF. Here the CDR3 DNA reads TGTGCCAGCAGCCGCAACACCTCCCCATATGGCTACACCTTC.

The rearrangement links TRBV7-2 to TRBJ1-1; 8 nucleotides agree with TRBD1. This CDR3 has 14 residues. V shed 7 bases, J shed 5 bases, and the junction held 9 bases outside the gene matches. CDR1 SGHTA and CDR2 FQGNSA come from the germline V gene. DNA of the CDR3: TGTGCCAGCATGACAGGGGATATGAGGACTGAAGCTTTCTTT. This translates into CASMTGDMRTEAFF.